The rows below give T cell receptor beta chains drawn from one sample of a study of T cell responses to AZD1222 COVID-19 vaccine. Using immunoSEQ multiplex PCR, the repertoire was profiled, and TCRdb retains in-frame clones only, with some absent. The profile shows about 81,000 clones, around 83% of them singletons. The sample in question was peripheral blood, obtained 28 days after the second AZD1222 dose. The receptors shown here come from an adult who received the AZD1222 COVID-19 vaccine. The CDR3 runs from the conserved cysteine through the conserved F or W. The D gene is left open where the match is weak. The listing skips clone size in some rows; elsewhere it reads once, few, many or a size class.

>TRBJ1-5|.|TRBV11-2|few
CASSLTPNQPQHF
TGTGCCAGCAGCTTGACACCTAATCAGCCCCAGCATTTT
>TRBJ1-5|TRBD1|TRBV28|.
CASKQGASNQPQHF
TGTGCCAGCAAGCAGGGGGCTTCCAATCAGCCCCAGCATTTT
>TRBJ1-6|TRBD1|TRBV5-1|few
CASSPGQGSSPLHF
TGCGCCAGCAGCCCGGGACAGGGAAGTTCACCCCTCCACTTT
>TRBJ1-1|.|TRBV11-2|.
CAIRLSSSEAFF
TGTGCCATCCGCCTGTCTAGTTCTGAAGCTTTCTTT
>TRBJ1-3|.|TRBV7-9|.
CASSLAVSGNTIYF
TGTGCCAGCAGCTTAGCGGTCTCTGGAAACACCATATATTTT
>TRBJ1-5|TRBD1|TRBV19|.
CASQPQGVNQPQHF
TGTGCCAGCCAACCACAGGGGGTAAATCAGCCCCAGCATTTT
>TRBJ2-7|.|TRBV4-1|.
CASSQVDRSYEQYF
TGCGCCAGCAGCCAAGTGGACAGAAGCTACGAGCAGTACTTC
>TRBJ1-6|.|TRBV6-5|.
CASSLWTDNSPLHF
TGTGCCAGCAGTCTTTGGACAGATAATTCACCCCTCCACTTT
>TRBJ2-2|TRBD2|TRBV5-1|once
CASSSESGGVGELFF
TGCGCCAGCAGCTCAGAGAGCGGGGGCGTCGGGGAGCTGTTTTTT
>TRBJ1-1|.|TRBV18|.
CASSPPAGINTEAFF
TGTGCCAGCTCACCACCCGCAGGTATTAACACTGAAGCTTTCTTT
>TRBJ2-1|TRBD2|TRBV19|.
CASSSPLAGAYNEQFF
TGTGCCAGTAGTTCTCCCCTAGCGGGGGCGTACAATGAGCAGTTCTTC
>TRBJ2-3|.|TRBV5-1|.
CASSLEGADTQYF
TGCGCCAGCAGCTTGGAGGGGGCAGATACGCAGTATTTT
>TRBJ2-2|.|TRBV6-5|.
CASTSFTRAGELFF
TGTGCCAGCACTAGTTTTACTCGGGCCGGGGAGCTGTTTTTT
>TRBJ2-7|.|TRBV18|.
CASSPGQGVGEQYF
TGTGCCAGCTCACCAGGGCAGGGCGTAGGGGAGCAGTACTTC
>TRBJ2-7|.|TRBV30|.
CAWSVGPGVEQYF
TGTGCCTGGAGTGTAGGCCCCGGTGTCGAGCAGTACTTC
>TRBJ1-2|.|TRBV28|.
CASSLGGYGYTF
TGTGCCAGCAGTTTGGGTGGTTACGGCTACACCTTC
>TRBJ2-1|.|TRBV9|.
CASSVAGQSLFSSYNEQFF
TGTGCCAGCAGCGTAGCGGGCCAGAGTCTCTTCAGCTCCTACAATGAGCAGTTCTTC
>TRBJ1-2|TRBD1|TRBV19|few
CASSPGQGFRKGYTF
TGTGCCAGTAGTCCCGGACAGGGCTTCCGGAAAGGCTACACCTTC
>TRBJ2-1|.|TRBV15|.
CATSRDYGGYNEQFF
TGTGCCACCAGCAGAGATTATGGGGGTTACAATGAGCAGTTCTTC
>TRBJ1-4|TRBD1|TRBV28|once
CASSSQQGGSEKLFF
TGTGCCAGCAGCTCTCAACAGGGGGGTAGTGAAAAACTGTTTTTT
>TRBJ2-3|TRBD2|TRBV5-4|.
CASSAGLAGRSTDTQYF
TGTGCCAGCAGCGCGGGACTAGCGGGCCGTAGCACAGATACGCAGTATTTT
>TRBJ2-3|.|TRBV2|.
CASSLGATDTQYF
TGTGCCAGCAGCTTGGGGGCCACAGATACGCAGTATTTT
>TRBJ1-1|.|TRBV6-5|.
CASSPPGQGNTEAFF
TGTGCCAGCAGTCCCCCGGGCCAGGGAAACACTGAAGCTTTCTTT